Reported below is one T cell receptor beta chain. This sample was included in a study of T cells in localized non-small cell lung cancer. Clones were read by immunoSEQ multiplex PCR, and TCRdb kept only the in-frame ones, dropping some. The data show approximately 800 clones, 20% to 30% seen once. V was clipped by 4 bases and J by 4 bases, with 15 bases between them. Germline V lookup: CDR1 KGHSH, CDR2 LQKENI. This CDR3 spans 15 amino acids. The sequenced sample was lung tumor tissue, obtained before any cancer treatment. V usage is TRBV18 and J usage is TRBJ2-3; D uncertain. The clonotype was recovered from a male donor at least 60 years old with stage III squamous cell lung carcinoma. CDR3 region: CASSRRRGVPDTQYF. CDR3 nucleotides: TGTGCCAGCTCACGTAGGCGTGGGGTCCCAGATACGCAGTATTTT.